This T cell receptor beta chain originates from a study of cytomegalovirus exposure and HLA in healthy donors (dated by TCRdb to about 2017). Study-wide context: According to an earlier analysis of 587 of the donors, 200 million or so T cells yielded 90 million to 140 million unique TCR beta sequences and approximately 300 Gb of sequence data. To study patterns of TCR occurrence, a later analysis re-analyzed previously published TCR beta repertoires from several hundred donors and added high-resolution HLA genotyping. Besides the first cohort of around 670 subjects, a separate validation cohort made up of roughly 130 different subjects was used. Among around 400 genotyped donors of the cohort, an average of about 240,000 unique TCR beta nucleotide sequences was sequenced per donor, of which approximately 18% were non-productive. The study was designed to test whether signatures of past pathogen exposure could be identified by cataloging public T cell receptors. The later analysis used no new phenotypic data to find candidate immune exposures, relying instead on TCR beta sequences and their occurrence across donors. To decide whether each TCR beta V gene segment behaved as functional or pseudogenic, an earlier analysis of some 600 of the donors relied on high-throughput TCR beta sequencing. Of the 300 to 400 genotyped donors, approximately 82% fell in the genetic ancestry cluster associated with self-reported Caucasian donors. A later genetic analysis used genome-wide SNP genotypes for about 55% of the 666 donors, treating that subset as a discovery cohort. An early release that covered about 640 HLA-typed donors contained approximately 300 gigabases of sequencing data and 70 million to 100 million unique TCR sequences. Every repertoire in the discovery cohort had been generated on one and the same sequencing platform. The study combined high-throughput TCR immunosequencing, statistical association of individual TCRs with disease status, and machine learning to predict cytomegalovirus infection status. Typing coverage differed by locus: A, B, C, DRB1 and DQB1 were typed in roughly 629-640 donors, DQA1 in 500 to 550, DPA1 in 600 to 610, and DPB1 in 472. About five DR-DQ haplotypes were treated as single units for association and clustering because of strong linkage in the cohort. The study profiled the T cell repertoires of fewer than 850 subjects by immunosequencing and related them to cytomegalovirus serostatus. HLA typing covered class I and class II loci at four-digit resolution. Alongside the repertoire data, information on donor age, sex, ethnicity and CMV serostatus was compiled.

Study-level results and caveats: The classifier was reported to diagnose cytomegalovirus status with high specificity and sensitivity in both the original cohort and the validation cohort. In the study, around 150 TCR beta chains were listed as associated with cytomegalovirus. The sequencing pipeline was judged likely to have produced a cluster of highly shared sequence variants as a technical artifact. In vitro tests confirmed that a few of the cytomegalovirus-associated TCR beta chains recognize cytomegalovirus antigens. In a later analysis, HLA-associated TCR beta chains showed more clonal expansion and lower generation probabilities than non-associated chains that were equally common. Specific HLA alleles were associated with 16,951 TCR beta sequences at a false discovery rate of 0.05 in a later analysis. A later analysis reported that several top co-occurrence clusters appeared linked to parvovirus B19, influenza, CMV and Epstein-Barr virus. Roughly uniform sequencing depth across donors was assumed in presence/absence analyses, although this assumption may not hold. A further reported finding was that TCR beta sequences accurately predicted the HLA-A and HLA-B alleles for most subjects in the first cohort. In an earlier analysis of 587 of the donors, most TCR beta V segments appeared in productive rearrangements about 87% or about 30% of the time, broadly matching IMGT annotations. Some IMGT-functional V segments, including TRBV6-2 and TRBV6-3, could not be told apart with the 87-base-pair reads, so those segments were excluded. Strong co-occurrence of HLA alleles, especially DR and DQ, made assigning TCR associations to individual alleles difficult. A later analysis found that TCR association rates varied across HLA loci, with DRB1 alleles showing the most associated TCRs and HLA-C alleles the fewest. Most CMV-associated TCR beta chains appeared to be HLA-restricted in a later analysis, and the HLA associations seemed to be driven largely by CMV exposure. While some public TCRs were present in many individuals, most TCR sequences turned up only very rarely across donors. HLA typing was unavailable for some donors at each locus, so association tests used only the typed subset. The authors suggested that the approach could potentially be generalized to other disease states and immunological phenotypes. The earlier analysis of about 600 of the donors excluded some 16 rarely observed V segments, including chromosome 9 orphons, because counts were too low. A later genetic analysis reported fewer N-insertions in productive TCRs among donors in an Asian-associated ancestry cluster than the roughly 620-donor mean. CMV serostatus was the only immune exposure information available for the cohort. In a later genetic analysis, a missense DCLRE1C variant was associated with V-gene and J-gene trimming of TCR beta chains, and the association was replicated in an independent cohort. This cohort had only TCR beta chains sequenced, and the lack of alpha or paired-chain data limited which features could be detected. Correlated functional status among segregating V segments might be attributable to linkage disequilibrium, but an unknown experimental factor could not be ruled out.

The cohort consisted of more than 650 healthy bone marrow donors. All cohort members were sampled while nominally healthy, although unrecorded immune exposures were likely present. The donor tested CMV seropositive and was one of the 289 seropositive cohort members. A peripheral blood sample was collected from each donor, and TCR beta sequencing was performed on peripheral blood mononuclear cells. Genomic DNA was extracted from the blood cell samples with the Qiagen DNeasy Blood Extraction Kit. Libraries were built with the immunoSEQ multiplex PCR assay. A mixture of 60 forward primers for TCR Vbeta segments and 13 reverse primers for TCR Jbeta segments was used in the multiplex PCR. A multiplex PCR assay on genomic DNA amplified the CDR3 region of rearranged TCR beta genes. On the Illumina HiSeq System, the amplified TCR beta libraries were sequenced as 87-base-pair reads. Processing in the source paper ran as follows. Across the 666 repertoires, a later analysis counted 60 million to 90 million unique TCR beta chains, roughly 11 million of which were shared by at least two donors. A nearest-neighbor algorithm error-corrected the raw reads and collapsed the reads into unique sequences, merging closely related sequences to remove PCR and sequencing errors. To assign V, D and J gene segments, CDR3 sequences were aligned to IMGT reference sequences. For a sequence to be retained, a match of at least six nucleotides was required to both a V gene segment and a J gene segment. Rearrangements were called productive when the CDR3 lacked stop codons and stayed in frame with V and J; all others were non-productive. CDR3 was defined by IMGT convention, running from the second conserved V-encoded cysteine to the conserved J-encoded phenylalanine. The earlier analysis of about 530 of the donors excluded any sequence lacking an unambiguous match to a single V gene segment. In an earlier analysis of a few hundred of the donors, V segments were called functional above 56.7% productive rearrangements and were called segregating when the between-donor standard deviation exceeded 5%. A statistical classification framework was built to diagnose cytomegalovirus status from the catalog of TCR beta chain sequences. In a later analysis, V and J genes were assigned by comparing TCR nucleotide sequences against IMGT/GENE-DB human TR gene sequences. Using the TCRdist pipeline, a later analysis assigned CDR3 sequences along with most-parsimonious VDJ recombination scenarios. In a later analysis, every TCR beta chain was defined by the combination of its CDR3 amino acid sequence and its V-gene family, and reads without a unique V-gene family were dropped. In a later analysis, fewer than 600 highly shared, low-generation-probability nucleotide sequences were removed to address suspected cross-contamination and a sequencing artifact. A later analysis calculated a clonal expansion index for each public chain from normalized within-repertoire ranks of inferred template counts. A later analysis computed generation probabilities with a VDJ recombination model fitted to out-of-frame rearrangements, and checked the results against IGoR. A later analysis scored TCR-TCR, TCR-HLA and TCR-CMV co-occurrence with hypergeometric tests, applying a repertoire-size bias correction to TCR pairs. False discovery rates were estimated in a later analysis by permuting HLA or CMV assignments 20 times. In a later analysis, co-occurring TCRs were grouped using DBSCAN, with TCRdist sequence similarity added in when clustering inside HLA-allele-positive subsets. Repertoires with fewer than 30,000 or more than 120,000 public chains, plus five repertoires with anomalous nucleotide sharing, were excluded from co-occurrence clustering. TCRdb carries this immuneACCESS record with in-frame sequences only. Its versions omit some clonotypes, under half of them owing to an unresolved V gene in the studies checked, with the rest unexplained. V and J calls and clone size are given by that table; D and trimming were obtained from the DNA. For this sample the table gives 130,000 or so clones, of which 73% were detected only once. The ten most abundant clones make up about 2.1% of the sample.

The junction shows trimming of 6 bases on V and 2 bases on J, and the gene matches do not reach 11 bases of it. Including the terminal cysteine and phenylalanine, the CDR3 comprises 16 residues. The entry retains the CDR3 DNA only, 48 bases that are in frame from base 1. Reading the germline V gene (reference sequence) gives CDR1 MNHEY and CDR2 SMNVEV. This clone was counted only a few times. No antigen is known for it. Base qualities are not recorded, but no much larger clone differs from it by a single base. The V and J segments used are TRBV27 and TRBJ1-2; 8 bases in the junction line up with TRBD1. The sample was PBMCs. This TCR was recovered from a woman in her thirties or forties in good health and CMV-seropositive. The nucleotides are TGTGCCAGCAGAAAGCAGGGGGCGTTCGGGAACTATGGCTACACCTTC. This sequence encodes CASRKQGAFGNYGYTF.